This TCR beta chain was profiled in a study of cytomegalovirus exposure and HLA in healthy donors. Study findings and constraints: Among CMV-associated TCR beta chains, most appeared HLA-restricted in a later analysis.

PCR employed 60 Vbeta and 13 Jbeta primers. Here immunoSEQ multiplex PCR was the method, and the copy in TCRdb shows in-frame clones only, minus some. The table records roughly 110,000 clones, 74% of them present only once. With 4 bases removed from V and 1 base from J, the gap between germline ends came to 9 bases. In germline, CDR1 is SGHRS, CDR2 YFSETQ. This CDR3 comprises 13 residues. In regard to this clone: Antigen unknown.

The sample consisted of PBMCs. The chain joins TRBV5-1 to TRBJ2-7; no definite D call. The sequence was obtained from a woman aged 40-49 years in good health and CMV-seropositive. The CDR3 protein is CASSLRSSYEQYF. Written as DNA, the CDR3 is TGCGCCAGCAGCCTAAGATCTTCCTACGAGCAGTACTTC.